One and the same sample provided the 21 T cell receptor beta chains below, sequenced in a study of neurological immune-mediated disorders (dated 2019 in TCRdb). The library was produced with 5' RACE. Sequencing used an Illumina HiSeq 2500. The public reads were reprocessed in TCRdb via fastp at Q25 and MiXCR, keeping in-frame beta chains. Duplicate CDR3 protein sequences are folded into a single record with the most common DNA and genes. This sample gives 66,000 or so distinct CDR3 sequences in total; around 3.1% of them show up just once. The ten largest account for approximately 3.5% of the sample. Sequencing was done on a sample of PBMCs. All receptors come from a man aged 35-49 years with multiple sclerosis.

At least ten counts were recorded for this clonotype. V and J are TRBV24-1 and TRBJ2-3; D perhaps matches TRBD2 (5 bases). The CDR3 is made up of 14 amino acids. The V gene lost 5 bases and the J gene lost 5 bases, with 13 bases spanning the gap. Germline V CDR1 and CDR2: KGHDR, SFDVKD. The CDR3 DNA sequence: TGTGCCACCAGTGGGGCGGGCCCGGTAGATACGCAGTATTTT. Translation gives CATSGAGPVDTQYF.

This clonotype has at least ten counts. The CDR3 DNA reads TGCGCCAGCAGTTACAGCGAGTCTAACTCTGGGGCCAACGTCCTGACTTTC. As protein: CASSYSESNSGANVLTF. The chain uses TRBV5-1 and TRBJ2-6; no clear D gene. Germline CDR1 and CDR2: SGHRS and YFSETQ. The CDR3 is 17 residues long. Between the trimmed V and J ends, which lost 5 bases and 0 bases, there was a span of 15 bases.

This clonotype was found many times. The rearrangement links TRBV5-1 to TRBJ1-4, with 7 bases that match TRBD1. The CDR3 length is 15 residues. The J segment lost 8 bases and the V segment lost 3 bases, leaving 10 bases of the junction unmatched. The V gene's germline CDR1 is SGHRS and CDR2 YFSETQ. For the CDR3, the DNA is TGCGCCAGCAGCTGGGACAGACCCTCGGGAGAAAAACTGTTTTTT. Translating gives CASSWDRPSGEKLFF.

Note on this clonotype: It may be a read error: a sequence one base away is much more abundant. The chain joins TRBV11-2 to TRBJ2-1; 7 bases line up with TRBD2. CDR3 length: 18 residues. Germline CDR1 and CDR2: SGHAT and FQNNGV. CDR3 DNA sequence: TGTGCCAGCAGCTTAGGGGGGTTTTGGGAGGGCCTGGAGGATGAGAAGTTCTTC. Protein sequence: CASSLGGFWEGLEDEKFF. Complete variable domain (other parts from reference TRBV11-2 and TRBJ2-1): EAGVAQSPRYKIIEKRQSVAFWCNPISGHATLYWYQQILGQGPKLLIQFQNNGVVDDSQLPKDRFSAERLKGVDSTLKIQPAKLEDSAVYLCASSLGGFWEGLEDEKFFGPGTRLTVL.

This clonotype was seen ten or more times. The chain couples TRBV5-1 to TRBJ2-5; 9 bases map to TRBD2. Germline CDR1 reads SGHRS; CDR2 reads YFSETQ. The CDR3 loop spans 13 amino acids. V trimming: 6 bases; J trimming: 5 bases; junction bases outside the gene matches: 5. The CDR3 is CASTQAGGETQYF. The CDR3, as DNA: TGCGCCAGCACACAAGCGGGGGGCGAGACCCAGTACTTC.

This clonotype was recorded at least ten times. The chain employs TRBV5-1 and TRBJ2-1; possible D gene TRBD1, 5 bases. Germline lookup yields CDR1 SGHRS and CDR2 YFSETQ. This CDR3 is built from 16 residues. V lost 4 bases and J 5 bases, leaving 19 bases between the germline ends. The chain's CDR3 is CASSQQWGNRNNEQFF. CDR3 coding DNA: TGCGCCAGCAGCCAACAATGGGGCAATAGGAACAATGAGCAGTTCTTC.

This clonotype was seen many times. The rearrangement links TRBV3-1 to TRBJ2-7; 13 bases align to TRBD2. CDR1 is LGHDT and CDR2 is YNNKEL in the germline V gene (reference sequence). V gave up 4 bases and J gave up 6 bases; unmatched junction bases: 0. The CDR3 has 13 residues. The CDR3 loop is CASSRLAGGEQYF. In DNA form, the CDR3 reads TGTGCCAGCAGCCGACTAGCGGGGGGCGAGCAGTACTTC.

This clonotype was picked up many times. The rearrangement uses TRBV24-1 and TRBJ1-1; no clear D gene. CDR3 size: 15 residues. The ends were cut back, 2 bases at V and 0 bases at J, with 9 bases in the middle. Germline V gene data show CDR1 as KGHDR and CDR2 as SFDVKD. The CDR3: CATSDSESMNTEAFF. The CDR3 nucleotides are TGTGCCACCAGTGATTCGGAGAGTATGAACACTGAAGCTTTCTTT.

This clonotype was observed many times. V and J are TRBV12-3 or TRBV12-4 and TRBJ2-5, with 7 bases aligning to TRBD2. There are 15 residues in the CDR3. V was pared by 5 bases and J by 4 bases, with 10 bases of the junction left unmatched. The CDR3 sequence: CASSPGGGAGETQYF. CDR3 nucleotide sequence: TGTGCCAGCAGTCCGGGAGGTGGGGCTGGAGAGACCCAGTACTTC.

This clonotype has a count of ten or more. This chain uses TRBV10-2 with TRBJ1-3; D may be TRBD1 (6 bases). V lost 3 bases, J lost 2 bases, and 11 bases lay in between. The CDR3 runs to 15 residues. Germline CDR1 and CDR2: WSHSY and SAAADI. CDR3 amino acids: CASSDWDIAGNTIYF. The CDR3 bases are TGCGCCAGCAGTGACTGGGACATTGCTGGAAACACCATATATTTT.

This clonotype was seen a handful of times. A read error is possible here, since a much larger clone lies one base away. The chain combines TRBV7-9 with TRBJ2-2; a possible D gene is TRBD2 (6 bases). V lost 7 bases, J lost 1 base, and 10 bases lay in between. Germline values: CDR1 SEHNR, CDR2 FQNEAQ (reference sequence). The CDR3 runs 14 residues. Here the CDR3 reads CASNFSGNTGELFF. In DNA, the CDR3 is TGTGCCAGCAACTTTAGCGGGAACACCGGGGAGCTGTTTTTT.

This clonotype appeared many times. This chain links TRBV19 with TRBJ1-2, with D uncertain. Germline CDR1 is LNHDA and CDR2 is SQIVND (reference sequence). This CDR3 has 11 residues. V was cut by 6 bases and J by 8 bases, with 10 bases left in between. As DNA, the CDR3 is TGTGCCAGTAGCCTGGCTGACGGCTACACCTTC. Translated: CASSLADGYTF.

This clonotype was found many times. The V and J genes are TRBV20-1 and TRBJ1-1; D might be TRBD1 (5 bases). The CDR3 sequence is 14 residues long. Germline CDR1 and CDR2: DFQATT and SNEGSKA (reference sequence). Trimming removed 0 bases from V and 1 base from J, with 9 bases in between. The CDR3 DNA is TGCAGTGCTAGAGAGGGGGTCGGGAACACTGAAGCTTTCTTT. It yields the protein CSAREGVGNTEAFF.

This clonotype was counted at least ten times. The J gene is TRBJ2-3, the V gene TRBV7-8, with a weak D call TRBD2 (7 bases). Germline V CDR1 and CDR2: SGHVS, FQNEAQ. Trimming cost V 2 bases and J 6 bases, with 18 bases left between them. This CDR3 region has 16 residues. CDR3 DNA sequence: TGTGCCAGCAGCTTATCTACGGGGGGCCTTTGGGATACGCAGTATTTT. It yields the protein CASSLSTGGLWDTQYF. The variable domain in full, with the rest retrieved from reference TRBV7-8 and TRBJ2-3, is GAGVSQSPRYKVAKRGQDVALRCDPISGHVSLFWYQQALGQGPEFLTYFQNEAQLDKSGLPSDRFFAERPEGSVSTLKIQRTQQEDSAVYLCASSLSTGGLWDTQYFGPGTRLTVL.

This clonotype was observed many times. This chain uses TRBV6-6 with TRBJ1-2, with D perhaps TRBD1 (5 bases). CDR1 and CDR2 from the germline V gene are MNHNY and SVGAGI (reference sequence). V dropped 6 bases and J dropped 4 bases, with 6 bases sitting between them. This CDR3 comprises 11 residues. The CDR3 loop reads CASRDTYGYTF. The CDR3 nucleotides are TGTGCCAGCAGGGACACCTATGGCTACACCTTC.

This clonotype was seen repeatedly, ten times or more. The rearrangement uses TRBV12-3 or TRBV12-4 and TRBJ2-7; D perhaps matches TRBD2 (6 bases). Deletions cut 3 bases from V and 2 bases from J, with 11 bases between. The CDR3 is made up of 14 amino acids. The CDR3 nucleotides are TGTGCCAGCAGTTTCGGCGGGACCACCTACGAGCAGTACTTC. Translating it yields CASSFGGTTYEQYF.

This clonotype was picked up many times. The rearrangement uses TRBV6-6 and TRBJ1-5; 10 bases match TRBD1. Per the germline V gene, CDR1 is MNHNY and CDR2 is SVGAGI (reference sequence). This CDR3 contains 17 residues. J gave up 0 bases and V 4 bases, and 6 bases lay outside the gene matches. In DNA form, the CDR3 reads TGTGCCAGCAGTTCGGGACAGGGGATGGTTAGCAATCAGCCCCAGCATTTT. Its protein product is CASSSGQGMVSNQPQHF.

This clonotype was counted at least ten times. This rearrangement joins TRBV11-2 to TRBJ1-1, with D possibly being TRBD1 (6 bases). The germline V and J ends were trimmed by 6 bases and 4 bases, with 12 bases remaining between them. Germline V gene data show CDR1 as SGHAT and CDR2 as FQNNGV. The CDR3 consists of 13 residues. Here the CDR3 DNA reads TGTGCCAGCAGTACAGGGAGGAGCACTGAAGCTTTCTTT. It is translated as CASSTGRSTEAFF.

This clonotype was recorded many times. This chain connects TRBV25-1 to TRBJ2-2, with 7 bases fitting TRBD1. This CDR3 contains 16 residues. V lost 3 bases to trimming and J lost 2 bases; unmatched junction nucleotides: 6. The germline CDR1 and CDR2 sequences are MGHDK and SYGVNS. CDR3 sequence reads: CASSDTRTGNTGELFF. DNA for the CDR3: TGTGCCAGCAGTGACACCAGGACAGGAAACACCGGGGAGCTGTTTTTT.

This clonotype was recorded at least ten times. The chain employs TRBV6-5 and TRBJ2-5; the D is unclear. The CDR3 extends over 14 amino acids. Germline values: CDR1 MNHEY, CDR2 SVGAGI. V lost 5 bases to trimming and J lost 0 bases, with 10 bases between them. The CDR3 bases are TGTGCCAGCAGTCGACACTTGTACCAAGAGACCCAGTACTTC. As protein: CASSRHLYQETQYF.

The sample holds many counts of this clonotype. The chain employs TRBV7-9 and TRBJ2-7; D is possibly TRBD1 (5 bases). This CDR3 region has 14 residues. V was trimmed by 2 bases and J by 7 bases, leaving 15 bases between them. Germline V lookup: CDR1 SEHNR, CDR2 FQNEAQ (reference sequence). For the CDR3, the DNA is TGTGCCAGCAGCTTACCTAGGACAAGCTGGGAGCAGTACTTC. The encoded protein is CASSLPRTSWEQYF.